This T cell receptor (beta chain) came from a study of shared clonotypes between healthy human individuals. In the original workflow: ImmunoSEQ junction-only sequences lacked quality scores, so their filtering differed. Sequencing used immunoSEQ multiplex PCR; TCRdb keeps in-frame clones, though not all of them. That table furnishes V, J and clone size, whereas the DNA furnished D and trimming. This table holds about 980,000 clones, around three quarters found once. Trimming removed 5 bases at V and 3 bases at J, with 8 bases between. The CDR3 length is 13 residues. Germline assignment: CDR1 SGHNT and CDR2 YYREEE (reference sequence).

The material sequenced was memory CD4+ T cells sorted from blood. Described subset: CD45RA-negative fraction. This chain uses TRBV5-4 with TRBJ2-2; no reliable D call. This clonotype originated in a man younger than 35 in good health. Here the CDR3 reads CASSQRYTGELFF. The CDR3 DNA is TGTGCCAGCAGTCAACGGTACACCGGGGAGCTGTTTTTT.